The T cell receptor delta chain under discussion was sequenced for a study of gamma-delta chains in newborns, infants, children. Overall study: Microbial exposure reportedly drives polyclonal innate γδ T cell expansion after birth.

This clone has only a few counts. A read error is likely here: a far larger clone is one base away. Other DNA sequences of this sample code for an identical CDR3. TCRdb reprocessed the reads using CATT. Among thousands of delta-chain clones listed, 1.1% were seen once. With V trimmed by 4 bases and J by 0 bases, 7 bases remained unmatched. The CDR3 is 18 amino acids. From germline, CDR1 is GEAIGNYY and CDR2 EKD. The chain is built from TRDV2 and TRDJ3; 8 nucleotides match TRDD3. Sequenced input: blood. The origin of this receptor is a child who was a newborn, infant or young child, either healthy, febrile or measles-vaccinated (not recorded which). The CDR3 here is CACDPLGGYSWDTRQMFF. The CDR3 DNA reads TGTGCCTGTGATCCTTTGGGGGGATACTCCTGGGACACCCGACAGATGTTTTTC.